Sequencing of this TCR beta chain was carried out in a study of identical twins. Trimming stripped 3 bases from V and 3 bases from J, with 12 bases between. This CDR3 region has 15 residues. The germline CDR1 and CDR2 sequences are SGDLS and YYNGEE. TCRdb used MiXCR to reprocess the 5' RACE reads, holding one entry per CDR3 protein. The table shows about 890,000 distinct CDR3 sequences, with 10% to 15% occurring only once. The sample also formed part of further work on yellow fever vaccine responses in identical twins.

This clonotype originated in a woman aged 18-29 years in good health. Source material: PBMCs. The chain employs TRBV9 and TRBJ2-2; perhaps D is TRBD1 or TRBD2 (5 bases each). CDR3 region: CASSAIEGYTGELFF. The CDR3 coding sequence is TGTGCCAGCAGCGCAATTGAGGGGTACACCGGGGAGCTGTTTTTT.